This TCR beta chain comes out of a study of blood T cell repertoires in COVID-19. Profiling relied on immunoSEQ multiplex PCR, and the TCRdb table lists in-frame clones only, not all of them. Of approximately 56,000 clones in the sample, under 90% are singletons; the top ten hold 7% to 9%. The CDR3 is 11 residues long. Germline CDR1 reads SGHTA; CDR2 reads FQGNSA. The germline V and J ends were trimmed by 5 bases and 10 bases, with 9 bases remaining between them. The source of this sequence is an elderly man with active or convalescent COVID-19. The sequencing sample was made of peripheral blood. The rearrangement links TRBV7-2 to TRBJ2-1; TRBD1 is a possible D gene (5 bases). CDR3 nucleotides: TGTGCCAGCAGCCTACGACAGGAGCAGTTCTTC. It codes for CASSLRQEQFF.